These 11 T cell receptor beta chains originate from one sample sequenced in a study of OX40 agonist ivuxolimab in advanced cancers. Method: immunoSEQ multiplex PCR; TCRdb's copy keeps in-frame clones and lacks some. This sample has 65,000 to 75,000 clones, with about 87% found just once. The sequences come from CD4+ or CD8+ T cells sorted from blood, collected in a trial of the OX40 agonist ivuxolimab. The receptors here all came from an adult with an advanced solid tumor such as melanoma, head and neck, liver or kidney cancer.

This CDR3 is CASRDTDFGTEAFF. The CDR3 coding sequence is TGTGCCAGCAGGGATACAGATTTTGGCACTGAAGCTTTCTTT. The chain is built from TRBV6-4 and TRBJ1-1; D is uncertain. Trimming took 6 bases from V and 4 from J, leaving 15 bases between them. The CDR3 has 14 residues. Germline V lookup: CDR1 MRHNA, CDR2 SNTAGT.

V is TRBV9 and J is TRBJ1-3; a weak D match, TRBD1 (6 bases). With 3 bases removed from V and 0 bases from J, the gap between germline ends came to 13 bases. This CDR3 is 16 amino acids long. CDR1 SGDLS and CDR2 YYNGEE come from the germline V gene. For the CDR3, the DNA is TGTGCCAGCAGCGAAGCTTCAGGGGTCTCTGGAAACACCATATATTTT. It yields the protein CASSEASGVSGNTIYF.

The count of this clone is one. V and J are TRBV13 and TRBJ1-3; D is uncertain. This CDR3 has 15 residues. Trimming pared 5 bases from V and 0 bases from J, leaving 11 bases between. Germline V gives CDR1 PRHDT, CDR2 FYEKMQ (reference sequence). The CDR3, as DNA: TGTGCCAGCAGCACCTACGGATTCTCTGGAAACACCATATATTTT. Translated: CASSTYGFSGNTIYF.

The chain uses TRBV5-6 and TRBJ2-4; perhaps D is TRBD1 or TRBD2 (5 bases each). V shed 6 bases and J shed 1 base, with 14 bases lying between them. Germline V gene sequence: CDR1 SGHDT, CDR2 YYEEEE. This CDR3 contains 15 residues. This CDR3 is CASNPWGTAKNIQYF. The DNA of the CDR3 is TGTGCCAGCAACCCGTGGGGGACGGCCAAAAACATTCAGTACTTC.

This clone was counted once. V is TRBV9 and J is TRBJ1-1, with D possibly TRBD1 on 5 matching bases. CDR1 SGDLS and CDR2 YYNGEE come from the germline V gene. This CDR3 has 15 residues. V was trimmed by 3 bases and J by 4 bases, leaving 16 bases between them. The CDR3, as DNA: TGTGCCAGCAGCGGACACCAGCGGGGGGGCACTGAAGCTTTCTTT. Its protein product is CASSGHQRGGTEAFF.

V and J are TRBV4-2 and TRBJ2-7; 9 nucleotides align to TRBD2. This CDR3 has 16 amino acids. The germline V gene has CDR1 LGHNA and CDR2 YNFKEQ. V dropped 1 base and J dropped 6; count of bases not matched to a gene: 10. As DNA, the CDR3 is TGTGCCAGCAGCCAAGTGGGCGGGAGGGCCGTCGCCGAGCAGTACTTC. It encodes CASSQVGGRAVAEQYF.

Details on this clone: This CDR3 is also generated by other DNA sequences in the sample. CDR3 sequence reads: CASSFSGGETQYF. Here the CDR3 DNA reads TGTGCCAGCAGCTTTTCCGGGGGAGAGACCCAGTACTTC. J is TRBJ2-5 and V is TRBV7-6; tentative D call: TRBD2 (6 bases). Trimming shortened V by 3 bases and J by 4 bases, and 9 bases separated the two germline ends. Germline V gene data show CDR1 as SGHVS and CDR2 as FNYEAQ. The CDR3 contains 13 residues.

This rearrangement joins TRBV5-1 to TRBJ2-1; TRBD2 matches at 7 bases. J gave up 3 bases and V 6 bases, and 9 bases lay outside the gene matches. The CDR3 totals 15 residues. Germline CDR1 is SGHRS and CDR2 is YFSETQ. CDR3 protein: CASTSSGSSYNEQFF. The CDR3 coding sequence is TGCGCCAGCACCTCTAGCGGCTCGAGCTACAATGAGCAGTTCTTC.

This clone was found once. This chain connects TRBV28 to TRBJ2-5; D not resolved. The CDR3 runs to 14 residues. V gave up 5 bases and J gave up 1 base, with 11 bases separating them. Germline CDR1 MDHEN, CDR2 SYDVKM. Written as DNA, the CDR3 is TGTGCCAGCAGTCTCCCCCCACCCCAAGAGACCCAGTACTTC. Translation: CASSLPPPQETQYF.

This sequence joins TRBV6-1 and TRBJ1-3, with D unresolved. V gave up 4 bases and J gave up 10 bases, with 17 bases separating them. The CDR3 spans 14 residues. From germline, CDR1 is MNHNS and CDR2 SASEGT. CDR3 amino acids: CASSASDTLRTIYF. CDR3 in DNA: TGTGCCAGCAGTGCTTCCGACACGCTAAGGACCATATATTTT.

Notes on this clone: The same CDR3 is also encoded by other DNA sequences in this sample. This CDR3 is CASSYDRGSNTEAFF. The CDR3 nucleotides read TGTGCCAGCAGTTACGATCGGGGATCGAACACTGAAGCTTTCTTT. The V call is TRBV6-5, the J call TRBJ1-1; D remains unclear. The CDR3 is 15 amino acids. Looked up from germline, CDR1 is MNHEY and CDR2 is SVGAGI. Trimming removed 2 bases at V and 1 base at J, with 11 bases between.